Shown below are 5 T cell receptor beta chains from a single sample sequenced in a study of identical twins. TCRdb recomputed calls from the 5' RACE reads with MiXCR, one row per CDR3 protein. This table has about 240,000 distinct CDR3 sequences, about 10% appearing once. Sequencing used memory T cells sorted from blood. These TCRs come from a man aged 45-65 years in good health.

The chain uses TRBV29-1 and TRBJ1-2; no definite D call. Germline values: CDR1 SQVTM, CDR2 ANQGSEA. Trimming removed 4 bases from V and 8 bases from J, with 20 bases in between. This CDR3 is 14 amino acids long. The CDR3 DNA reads TGCAGCGTTGGCGGCGGCGTGGGTGGAAGAGGCTACACCTTC. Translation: CSVGGGVGGRGYTF.

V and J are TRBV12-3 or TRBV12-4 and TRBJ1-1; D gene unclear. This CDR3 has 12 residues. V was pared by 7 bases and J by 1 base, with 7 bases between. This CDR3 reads CASTNWNTEAFF. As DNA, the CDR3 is TGTGCCAGCACTAACTGGAACACTGAAGCTTTCTTT.

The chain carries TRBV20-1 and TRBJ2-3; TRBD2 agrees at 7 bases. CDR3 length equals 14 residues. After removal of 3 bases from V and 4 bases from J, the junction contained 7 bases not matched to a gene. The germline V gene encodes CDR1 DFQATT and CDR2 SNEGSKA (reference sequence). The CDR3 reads CSASGGGTADTQYF. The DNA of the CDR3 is TGCAGTGCTAGTGGGGGGGGGACGGCAGATACGCAGTATTTT.

The chain's CDR3 is CASSLASGGLDEQFF. CDR3 sequence (DNA): TGCGCCAGCAGCTTGGCAAGCGGGGGTTTAGATGAGCAGTTCTTC. The V call is TRBV5-1, the J call TRBJ2-1, with 8 bases aligning to TRBD2. CDR3 length: 15 residues. J was trimmed by 8 bases and V by 0 bases; bases with no gene match: 7. Germline values: CDR1 SGHRS, CDR2 YFSETQ.

For the CDR3, the DNA is TGTGCCAGCTCAGCGACAGGGTCGTACGAGCAGTACTTC. Protein product: CASSATGSYEQYF. The V call is TRBV18, the J call TRBJ2-7; TRBD1 agrees at 7 bases. Germline V gene sequence: CDR1 KGHSH, CDR2 LQKENI. The V gene end was trimmed by 5 bases and the J gene end by 4 bases; junction bases not matched to a gene: 5. The CDR3 extends over 13 amino acids. Together with reference TRBV18 and TRBJ2-7, the CDR3 gives the full variable domain: NAGVMQNPRHLVRRRGQEARLRCSPMKGHSHVYWYRQLPEEGLKFMVYLQKENIIDESGMPKERFSAEFPKEGPSILRIQQVVRGDSAAYFCASSATGSYEQYFGPGTRLTVT.